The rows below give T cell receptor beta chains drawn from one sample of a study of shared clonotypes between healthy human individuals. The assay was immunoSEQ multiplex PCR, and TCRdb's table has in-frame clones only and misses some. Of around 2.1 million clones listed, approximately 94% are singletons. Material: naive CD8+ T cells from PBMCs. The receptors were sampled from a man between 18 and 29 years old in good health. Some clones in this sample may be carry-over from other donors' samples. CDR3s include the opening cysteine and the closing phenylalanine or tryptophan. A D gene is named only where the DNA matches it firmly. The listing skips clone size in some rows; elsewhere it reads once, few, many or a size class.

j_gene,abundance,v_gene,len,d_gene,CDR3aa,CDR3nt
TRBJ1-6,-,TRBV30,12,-,CASKLKSPPLHF,TGTGCCTCCAAACTTAAGTCGCCACCCCTCCACTTT
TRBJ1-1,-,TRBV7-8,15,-,CASTPARVGGTEAFF,TGTGCCAGCACCCCTGCAAGGGTAGGAGGCACTGAAGCTTTCTTT
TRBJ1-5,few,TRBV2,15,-,CASSDRVIPNQPQHF,TGTGCCAGCAGTGATCGGGTTATTCCAAATCAGCCCCAGCATTTT
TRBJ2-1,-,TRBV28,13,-,CASSLSNRNEQFF,TGTGCCAGCAGTTTATCAAACAGGAATGAGCAGTTCTTC
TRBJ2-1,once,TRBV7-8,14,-,CASSLFGSGDEQFF,TGTGCCAGCAGCTTATTCGGGAGTGGCGATGAGCAGTTCTTC
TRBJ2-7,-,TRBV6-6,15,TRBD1,CASSYHETGIYEQYF,TGTGCCAGCAGTTACCATGAGACAGGGATCTACGAGCAGTACTTC
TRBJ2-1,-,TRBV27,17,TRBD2,CASSLTSVTSTRGEQFF,TGTGCCAGCAGTTTAACGTCCGTGACTAGCACTCGGGGTGAGCAGTTCTTC
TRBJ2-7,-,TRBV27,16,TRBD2,CASRSHAGGLSYEQYF,TGTGCCAGCAGGTCCCACGCGGGGGGACTTTCCTACGAGCAGTACTTC
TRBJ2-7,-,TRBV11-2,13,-,CASSLGTAYEQYF,TGTGCCAGCAGCTTAGGGACAGCATACGAGCAGTACTTC
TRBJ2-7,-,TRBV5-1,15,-,CASSFDTTLLGEQYF,TGCGCCAGCAGCTTTGACACCACTCTCTTAGGCGAGCAGTACTTC
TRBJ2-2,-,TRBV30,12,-,CACTRDTGELFF,TGTGCCTGCACCAGGGACACCGGGGAGCTGTTTTTT
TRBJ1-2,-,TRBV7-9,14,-,CASSQSGTLAGYTF,TGTGCCAGCAGCCAGTCCGGGACCCTGGCTGGCTACACCTTC
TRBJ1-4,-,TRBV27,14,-,CASSFTGGNEKLFF,TGTGCCAGCAGTTTTACGGGGGGAAATGAAAAACTGTTTTTT
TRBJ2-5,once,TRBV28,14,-,CASTLTGTQETQYF,TGTGCCAGCACCCTAACAGGGACACAAGAGACCCAGTACTTC
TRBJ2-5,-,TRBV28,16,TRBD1,CASSQRTGEYQETQYF,TGTGCCAGCAGTCAGAGGACAGGAGAGTACCAAGAGACCCAGTACTTC
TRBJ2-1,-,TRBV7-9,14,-,CASSPAGGGNEQFF,TGTGCCAGCAGCCCTGCCGGAGGGGGGAATGAGCAGTTCTTC
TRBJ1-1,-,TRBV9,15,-,CASSAHGTVNTEAFF,TGTGCCAGCAGCGCTCACGGGACGGTCAACACTGAAGCTTTCTTT
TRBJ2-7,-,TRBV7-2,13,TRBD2,CANGGGGASEQYF,TGTGCCAACGGAGGCGGGGGTGCCTCAGAGCAGTACTTC
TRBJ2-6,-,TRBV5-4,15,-,CASSLVGAGANVLTF,TGTGCCAGCAGCTTGGTTGGCGCCGGGGCCAACGTCCTGACTTTC
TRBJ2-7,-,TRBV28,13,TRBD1,CASSSGRGYEQYF,TGTGCCAGCAGTTCCGGCAGGGGGTACGAGCAGTACTTC
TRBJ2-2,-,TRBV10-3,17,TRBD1,CAIRGKTTGLNTGELFF,TGTGCCATCAGAGGAAAAACGACAGGGCTCAACACCGGGGAGCTGTTTTTT
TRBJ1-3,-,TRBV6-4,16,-,CASLPCTKPARGTIYF,TGTGCCAGTCTCCCCTGTACAAAACCGGCCAGGGGCACCATATATTTT
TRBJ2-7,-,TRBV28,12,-,CANGRSSYEQYF,TGTGCCAACGGACGGAGCTCCTACGAGCAGTACTTC
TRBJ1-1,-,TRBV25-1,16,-,CASRVLPRQANTEAFF,TGTGCCAGCAGGGTTCTTCCGAGGCAGGCGAACACTGAAGCTTTCTTT
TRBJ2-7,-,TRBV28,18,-,CASSLRTAMGLSSYEQYF,TGTGCCAGCAGTTTAAGGACAGCGATGGGACTGAGCTCCTACGAGCAGTACTTC
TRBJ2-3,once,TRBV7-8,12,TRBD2,CASSPGIGREYF,TGTGCCAGCAGCCCCGGCATCGGGAGGGAGTATTTT
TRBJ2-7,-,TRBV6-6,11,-,CASSAALEQYF,TGTGCCAGCAGTGCTGCCCTCGAGCAGTACTTC
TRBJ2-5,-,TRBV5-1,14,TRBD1,CASSLAGGGETQYF,TGCGCCAGCAGCTTGGCAGGGGGCGGAGAGACCCAGTACTTC
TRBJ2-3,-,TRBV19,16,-,CASRPLVEGAPDTQYF,TGTGCCAGCCGTCCCCTAGTGGAAGGGGCCCCAGATACGCAGTATTTT
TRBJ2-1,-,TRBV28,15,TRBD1,CASSPHWGDRDEQFF,TGTGCCAGCAGTCCCCATTGGGGAGACAGGGATGAGCAGTTCTTC
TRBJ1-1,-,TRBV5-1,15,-,CASSLAGRERDEAFF,TGCGCCAGCAGCTTGGCTGGCAGGGAGAGGGATGAAGCTTTCTTT
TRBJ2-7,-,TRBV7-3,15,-,CASSFSLAPTYEQYF,TGTGCCAGCAGCTTCTCCCTAGCGCCAACCTACGAGCAGTACTTC
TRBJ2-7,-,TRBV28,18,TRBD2,CASSFSVGLAGEVGEQYF,TGTGCCAGCTCTTTCTCCGTGGGACTAGCGGGAGAAGTGGGCGAGCAGTACTTC
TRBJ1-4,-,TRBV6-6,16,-,CASSQTQESTNEKLFF,TGTGCCAGCAGTCAGACACAGGAAAGTACTAATGAAAAACTGTTTTTT
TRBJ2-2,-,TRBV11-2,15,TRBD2,CASSWGTSGTGELFF,TGTGCCAGCAGCTGGGGGACTAGCGGGACCGGGGAGCTGTTTTTT
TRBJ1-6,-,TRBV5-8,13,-,CASSLGGGAPLHF,TGTGCCAGCAGCTTGGGCGGGGGAGCACCCCTCCACTTT
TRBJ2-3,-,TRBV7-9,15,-,CASSKSAESTDTQYF,TGTGCCAGCAGCAAAAGTGCGGAATCCACAGATACGCAGTATTTT
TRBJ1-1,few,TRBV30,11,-,CAWGQGTEAFF,TGTGCCTGGGGGCAGGGGACTGAAGCTTTCTTT
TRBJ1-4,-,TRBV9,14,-,CASSHRGVSEKLFF,TGTGCCAGCAGCCACCGGGGGGTCTCTGAAAAACTGTTTTTT
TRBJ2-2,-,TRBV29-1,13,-,CSVAGTSTGELFF,TGCAGCGTTGCCGGGACCTCCACCGGGGAGCTGTTTTTT